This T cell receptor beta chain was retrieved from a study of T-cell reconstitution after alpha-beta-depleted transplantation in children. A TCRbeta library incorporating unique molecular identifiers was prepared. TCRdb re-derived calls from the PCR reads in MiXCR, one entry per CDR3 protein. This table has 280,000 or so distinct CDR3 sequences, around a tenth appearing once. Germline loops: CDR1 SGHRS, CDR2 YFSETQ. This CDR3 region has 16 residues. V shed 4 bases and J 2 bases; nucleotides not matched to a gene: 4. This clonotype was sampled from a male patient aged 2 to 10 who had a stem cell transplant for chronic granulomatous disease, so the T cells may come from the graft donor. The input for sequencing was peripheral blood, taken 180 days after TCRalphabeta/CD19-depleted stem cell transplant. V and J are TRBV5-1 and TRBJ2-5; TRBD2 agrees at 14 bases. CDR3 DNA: TGCGCCAGCAGCAAAAGGACTAGCGGGGGGCAAGAGACCCAGTACTTC. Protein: CASSKRTSGGQETQYF.